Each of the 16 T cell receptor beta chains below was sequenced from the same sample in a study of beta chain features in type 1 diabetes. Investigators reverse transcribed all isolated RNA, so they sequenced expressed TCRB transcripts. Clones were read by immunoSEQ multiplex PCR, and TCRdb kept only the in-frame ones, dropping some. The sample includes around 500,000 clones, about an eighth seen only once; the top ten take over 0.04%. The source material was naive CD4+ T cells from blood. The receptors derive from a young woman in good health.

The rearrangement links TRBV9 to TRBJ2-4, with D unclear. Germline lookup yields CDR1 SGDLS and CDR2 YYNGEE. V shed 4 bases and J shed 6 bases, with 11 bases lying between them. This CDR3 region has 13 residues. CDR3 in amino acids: CASSQAGANIQYF. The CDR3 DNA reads TGTGCCAGCAGCCAGGCAGGAGCAAACATTCAGTACTTC.

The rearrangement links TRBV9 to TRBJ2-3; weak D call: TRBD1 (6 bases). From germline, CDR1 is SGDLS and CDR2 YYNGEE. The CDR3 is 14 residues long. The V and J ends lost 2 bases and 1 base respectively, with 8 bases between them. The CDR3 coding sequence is TGTGCCAGCAGCGTCAGGGGACGCACAGATACGCAGTATTTT. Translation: CASSVRGRTDTQYF. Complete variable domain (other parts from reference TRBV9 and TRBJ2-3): DSGVTQTPKHLITATGQRVTLRCSPRSGDLSVYWYQQSLDQGLQFLIQYYNGEERAKGNILERFSAQQFPDLHSELNLSSLELGDSALYFCASSVRGRTDTQYFGPGTRLTVL.

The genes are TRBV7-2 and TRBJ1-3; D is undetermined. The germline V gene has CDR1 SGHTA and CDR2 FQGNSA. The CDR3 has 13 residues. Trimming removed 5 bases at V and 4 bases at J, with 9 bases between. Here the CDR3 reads CASSAGLGNTIYF. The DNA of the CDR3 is TGTGCCAGCAGCGCGGGCCTCGGAAACACCATATATTTT. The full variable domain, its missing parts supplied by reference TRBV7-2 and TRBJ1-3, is GAGVSQSPSNKVTEKGKDVELRCDPISGHTALYWYRQSLGQGLEFLIYFQGNSAPDKSGLPSDRFSAERTGGSVSTLTIQRTQQEDSAVYLCASSAGLGNTIYFGEGSWLTVV.

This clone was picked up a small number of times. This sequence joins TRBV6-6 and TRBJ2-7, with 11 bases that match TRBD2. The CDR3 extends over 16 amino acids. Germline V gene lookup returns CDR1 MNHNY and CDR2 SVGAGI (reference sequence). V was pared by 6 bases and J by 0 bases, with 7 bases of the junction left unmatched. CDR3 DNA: TGTGCCAGCAGCTCGACTAGCGGGGCGAGCTCCTACGAGCAGTACGTC. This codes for CASSSTSGASSYEQYV.

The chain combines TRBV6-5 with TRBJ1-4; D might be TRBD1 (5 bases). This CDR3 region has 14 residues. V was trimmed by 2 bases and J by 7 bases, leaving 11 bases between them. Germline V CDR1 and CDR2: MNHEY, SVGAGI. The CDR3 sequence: CASSYEGLGEKLFF. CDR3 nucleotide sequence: TGTGCCAGCAGTTACGAGGGACTGGGTGAAAAACTGTTTTTT.

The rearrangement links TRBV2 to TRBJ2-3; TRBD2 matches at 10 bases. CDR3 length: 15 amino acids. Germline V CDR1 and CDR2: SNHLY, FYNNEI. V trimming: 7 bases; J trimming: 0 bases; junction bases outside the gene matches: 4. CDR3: CASKKLAGSTDTQYF. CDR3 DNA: TGTGCCAGCAAGAAACTAGCGGGGAGCACAGATACGCAGTATTTT.

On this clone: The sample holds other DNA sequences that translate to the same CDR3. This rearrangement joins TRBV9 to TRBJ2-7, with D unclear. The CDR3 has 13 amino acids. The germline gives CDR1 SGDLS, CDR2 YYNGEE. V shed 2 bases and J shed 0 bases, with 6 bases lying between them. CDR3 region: CASSVGLSYEQYF. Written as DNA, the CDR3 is TGTGCCAGCAGCGTCGGGCTCTCCTACGAGCAGTACTTC.

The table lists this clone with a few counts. The CDR3 coding sequence is TGTGCCAGCAGTTCCCCATCTAGTGTGGATACGCAGTATTTT. Translating it yields CASSSPSSVDTQYF. The chain uses TRBV27 and TRBJ2-3; D gene uncertain. The germline V gene encodes CDR1 MNHEY and CDR2 SMNVEV (reference sequence). This CDR3 is built from 14 residues. With 4 bases removed from V and 6 bases from J, the gap between germline ends came to 14 bases.

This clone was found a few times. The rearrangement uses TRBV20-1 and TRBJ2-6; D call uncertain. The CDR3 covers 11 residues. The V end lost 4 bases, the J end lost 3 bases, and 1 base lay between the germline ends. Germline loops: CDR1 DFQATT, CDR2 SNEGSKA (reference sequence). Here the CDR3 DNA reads TGCAGTGCTATTGGGGCCAACGTCCTGACTTTC. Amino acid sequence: CSAIGANVLTF.

This CDR3 is CASSLIAGVAYNEQFF. The CDR3 DNA reads TGTGCCAGCAGCTTAATCGCGGGAGTTGCTTACAATGAGCAGTTCTTC. The chain joins TRBV7-3 to TRBJ2-1, with 7 bases lining up with TRBD2. The CDR3 is 16 amino acids. Per germline, CDR1 SGHTA and CDR2 FQGTGA. Trimming cost V 1 base and J 4 bases; bases outside gene matches: 7. Combining the CDR3 with reference TRBV7-3 and TRBJ2-1 gives the whole variable domain GAGVSQTPSNKVTEKGKYVELRCDPISGHTALYWYRQSLGQGPEFLIYFQGTGAADDSGLPNDRFFAVRPEGSVSTLKIQRTERGDSAVYLCASSLIAGVAYNEQFFGPGTRLTVL.

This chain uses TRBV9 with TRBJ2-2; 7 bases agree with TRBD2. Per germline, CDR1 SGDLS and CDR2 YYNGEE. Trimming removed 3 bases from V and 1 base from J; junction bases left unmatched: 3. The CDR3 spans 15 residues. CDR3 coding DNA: TGTGCCAGCAGCGCGACTAGCTTGAACACCGGGGAGCTGTTTTTT. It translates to CASSATSLNTGELFF.

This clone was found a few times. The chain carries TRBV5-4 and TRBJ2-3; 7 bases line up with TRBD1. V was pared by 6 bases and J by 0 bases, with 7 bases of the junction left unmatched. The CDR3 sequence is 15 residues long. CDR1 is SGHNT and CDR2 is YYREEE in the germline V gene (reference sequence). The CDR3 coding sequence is TGTGCCAGCAAGCTACAACAGGGGAGCACAGATACGCAGTATTTT. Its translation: CASKLQQGSTDTQYF.

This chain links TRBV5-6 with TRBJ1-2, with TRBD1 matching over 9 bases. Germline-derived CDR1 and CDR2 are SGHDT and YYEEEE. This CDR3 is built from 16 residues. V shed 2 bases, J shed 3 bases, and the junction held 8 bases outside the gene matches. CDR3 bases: TGTGCCAGCAGCTTTTCACCGGGACAGGGAGACTATGGCTACACCTTC. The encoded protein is CASSFSPGQGDYGYTF.

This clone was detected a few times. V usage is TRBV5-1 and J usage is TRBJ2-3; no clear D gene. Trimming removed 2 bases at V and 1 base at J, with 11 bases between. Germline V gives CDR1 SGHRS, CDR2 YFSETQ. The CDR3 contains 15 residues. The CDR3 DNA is TGCGCCAGCAGCTTCCGACAAATAGGCACAGATACGCAGTATTTT. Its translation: CASSFRQIGTDTQYF.

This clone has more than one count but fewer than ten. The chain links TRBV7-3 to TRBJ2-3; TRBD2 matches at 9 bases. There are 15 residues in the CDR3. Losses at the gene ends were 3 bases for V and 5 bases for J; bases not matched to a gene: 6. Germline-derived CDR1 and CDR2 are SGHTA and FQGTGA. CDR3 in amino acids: CASSLDSGSGDTQYF. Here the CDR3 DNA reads TGTGCCAGCAGCTTGGATAGCGGGAGTGGAGATACGCAGTATTTT.

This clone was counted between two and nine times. The CDR3 DNA reads as TGCGCCAGCAGCCGAGGAACAAATCCTAACTATGGCTACACCTTC. It yields the protein CASSRGTNPNYGYTF. J is TRBJ1-2 and V is TRBV4-1, with unresolved D. V was shortened by 4 bases and J by 0 bases, with 12 bases between the two germline ends. The germline V gene has CDR1 MGHRA and CDR2 YSYEKL. This CDR3 is built from 15 residues.